This T cell receptor beta chain came from a study of regulatory T cells in long-lasting Graves disease. General study results and limits: Persistent Graves' patients had lower TCR diversity than newly diagnosed ones.

CDR3 length equals 16 residues. V shed 4 bases and J shed 5 bases, with 18 bases lying between them. Germline V gives CDR1 SGHRS, CDR2 YFSETQ. With iRepertoire HTBI primers and Arm-PCR of CDR3 regions, TCR beta libraries were built. Per the original data handling: In the combined samples, under 80 TRBV and 14 to 15 TRBJ segments were identified. Each CDR3 protein is one row after TCRdb ran MiXCR on the multiplex PCR reads. The V and J calls were determined by TCRdb, not by the authors. The table has about 460,000 distinct CDR3 sequences, less than 25% seen once. Only a few counts were recorded for this clonotype. Its antigen is unidentified. Stated time point: persistent/refractory GD, antithyroid drugs over 5 years with positive TRAb. TCR sequences were obtained from RNA taken from PBMCs. The diagnosis of Graves' disease used American Thyroid Association guidelines. Patients hailed from an endocrinology department in Xi'an, China.

The chain carries TRBV5-1 and TRBJ2-2; D might be TRBD2 (5 bases). Sequences were derived from peripheral blood mononuclear cells (PBMCs), sampled when the disease was refractory, from a patient treated with antithyroid drugs. This TCR was sampled from a female donor with Graves disease. The CDR3 coding sequence is TGCGCCAGCAGCCCCTTAGAAACTACGGGGACCGGGGAGCTGTTTTTT. This sequence encodes CASSPLETTGTGELFF.